This TCR beta chain was documented in a study of cytomegalovirus exposure and HLA in healthy donors. The study ran its PCR with 60 Vbeta and 13 Jbeta primers. Profiling relied on immunoSEQ multiplex PCR, and the TCRdb table lists in-frame clones only, not all of them. The repertoire consists of 150,000 to 200,000 clones, with more than 65% occurring once and the leading ten covering roughly 4.5%. Unmatched junction bases numbered 2, after V lost 4 bases and J lost 0 bases. The germline CDR1 and CDR2 sequences are LNHDA and SQIVND (reference sequence). CDR3 size: 15 residues. V and J are TRBV19 and TRBJ2-3; TRBD2 matches 9 bases. Sample: PBMCs. The source of this sequence is a man in his late teens or twenties in good health and CMV-seropositive. The chain's CDR3 is CASSTTSGSTDTQYF. CDR3 in DNA: TGTGCCAGTAGTACAACTAGCGGGAGCACAGATACGCAGTATTTT.